Following are 4 T cell receptor beta chains from one sample sequenced in a study of cytomegalovirus exposure and HLA in healthy donors. 60 Vbeta and 13 Jbeta primers were used in PCR. Using immunoSEQ multiplex PCR, the repertoire was profiled, and TCRdb retains in-frame clones only, with some absent. The repertoire includes roughly 120,000 clones, around 81% of them detected once, and less than 2.5% sits in the top ten. Specimen: PBMCs. Source of these receptors: a woman aged 30 to 39 in good health and CMV-seronegative.

CDR3 amino acids: CASRGSTSSYNEQFF. DNA for the CDR3: TGTGCCAGCAGGGGCAGCACGAGCTCCTACAATGAGCAGTTCTTC. The rearrangement uses TRBV6-1 and TRBJ2-1; D call uncertain. The CDR3 totals 15 residues. CDR1 MNHNS and CDR2 SASEGT come from the germline V gene. V was shortened by 6 bases and J by 0 bases, with 12 bases between the two germline ends.

The J gene is TRBJ1-2, the V gene TRBV18; tentatively, D is TRBD1 (5 bases). CDR3 length equals 15 residues. Trimming left V 0 bases short and J 10 bases short, with 18 bases between. The V gene's germline CDR1 is KGHSH and CDR2 LQKENI. CDR3 DNA: TGTGCCAGCTCACCACCGCAGGGTAATTCTCGGGCCTACACCTTC. This sequence encodes CASSPPQGNSRAYTF.

This clone is a singleton in its sample. The chain joins TRBV7-9 to TRBJ1-5, with 8 bases fitting TRBD1. The CDR3 has 14 amino acids. Germline V gives CDR1 SEHNR, CDR2 FQNEAQ (reference sequence). V lost 5 bases and J lost 4; bases outside the gene matches: 4. The CDR3 protein is CASSLGQGNQPQHF. The DNA for the CDR3 is TGTGCCAGCAGCCTAGGACAGGGAAATCAGCCCCAGCATTTT.

The chain is built from TRBV10-3 and TRBJ1-1; D unclear. The CDR3 sequence is 14 residues long. Trimming cost V 8 bases and J 0 bases, with 13 bases left between them. Germline V CDR1 and CDR2: ENHRY, SYGVKD. CDR3 sequence reads: CAIVHGGLNTEAFF. CDR3 DNA sequence: TGTGCCATCGTGCACGGCGGCTTGAACACTGAAGCTTTCTTT.